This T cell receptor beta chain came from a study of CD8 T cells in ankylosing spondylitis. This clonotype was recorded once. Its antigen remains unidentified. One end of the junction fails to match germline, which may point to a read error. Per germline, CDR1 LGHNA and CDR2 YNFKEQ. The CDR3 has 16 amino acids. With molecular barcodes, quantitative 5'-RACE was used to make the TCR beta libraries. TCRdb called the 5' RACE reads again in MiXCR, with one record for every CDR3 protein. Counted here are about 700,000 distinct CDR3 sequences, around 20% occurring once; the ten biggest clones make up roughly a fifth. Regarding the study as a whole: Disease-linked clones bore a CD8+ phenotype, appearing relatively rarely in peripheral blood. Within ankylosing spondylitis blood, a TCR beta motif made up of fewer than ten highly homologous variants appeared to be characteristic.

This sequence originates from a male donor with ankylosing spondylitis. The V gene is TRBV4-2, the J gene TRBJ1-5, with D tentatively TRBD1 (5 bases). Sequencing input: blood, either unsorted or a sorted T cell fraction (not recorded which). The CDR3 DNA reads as TGTGCCAGCAGCCAAGAACCCGAGGGGAGCAGTCAGCCCCAGCATTTT. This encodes CASSQEPEGSSQPQHF.